Given below is one TCR beta chain in context. No antigen is known for it. Every patient was affected by relapse after autologous stem cell transplantation, while exposure to brentuximab vedotin was not uniform. Responses achieved at best were complete response, partial response or progressive disease. The CDR3 is 14 amino acids. The J segment lost 2 bases and the V segment lost 8 bases, leaving 5 bases of the junction unmatched. Germline V CDR1 and CDR2: LNHDA, SQIVND (reference sequence). This specimen comes from a study of PD-1 blockade in classical Hodgkin lymphoma. TCRdb's table, derived via immunoSEQ multiplex PCR, lists solely in-frame clones and lacks some. The repertoire has about 100,000 clones, approximately 88% of them found once; the top ten carry more than 9%. Findings of the study overall: Complete responders had baseline diversity similar to newly diagnosed patients. A significant rise in TCR diversity was seen by C4D1 for CD4+ cells but not for CD8+ cells. Possibly reflecting disease activity or prior therapy, repertoire differences have causes that remain undefined.

The sequence was obtained from a human donor with classical Hodgkin lymphoma. The material sequenced was peripheral blood mononuclear cells (PBMCs), taken at baseline. This chain joins TRBV19 and TRBJ1-4; TRBD1 matches 7 bases. The CDR3 sequence: CASRQGPTNEKLFF. CDR3 DNA sequence: TGTGCCAGTCGACAGGGCCCCACTAATGAAAAACTGTTTTTT.